The source of this T cell receptor (beta chain) is a study of long-term antiretroviral therapy in people with HIV. At the survey level, the v3.0 immunoSEQ assay was run. Method: immunoSEQ multiplex PCR; TCRdb's copy keeps in-frame clones and lacks some. In the table there are approximately 21,000 clones, approximately 88% of which are singletons. The V segment lost 4 bases and the J segment 2 bases; nucleotides outside the gene matches: 7. In germline, CDR1 is MDHEN, CDR2 SYDVKM. The CDR3 totals 15 residues. The TCR comes from a man aged 30-40 years with HIV. The V gene is TRBV28, the J gene TRBJ1-2; 7 nucleotides agree with TRBD1. Sequenced here: unsorted PBMCs, sampled roughly 5.9 years after starting antiretroviral therapy. The CDR3 spells CASSSQGSPNYGYTF. CDR3 in DNA: TGTGCCAGCAGTTCACAGGGGAGTCCCAACTATGGCTACACCTTC.